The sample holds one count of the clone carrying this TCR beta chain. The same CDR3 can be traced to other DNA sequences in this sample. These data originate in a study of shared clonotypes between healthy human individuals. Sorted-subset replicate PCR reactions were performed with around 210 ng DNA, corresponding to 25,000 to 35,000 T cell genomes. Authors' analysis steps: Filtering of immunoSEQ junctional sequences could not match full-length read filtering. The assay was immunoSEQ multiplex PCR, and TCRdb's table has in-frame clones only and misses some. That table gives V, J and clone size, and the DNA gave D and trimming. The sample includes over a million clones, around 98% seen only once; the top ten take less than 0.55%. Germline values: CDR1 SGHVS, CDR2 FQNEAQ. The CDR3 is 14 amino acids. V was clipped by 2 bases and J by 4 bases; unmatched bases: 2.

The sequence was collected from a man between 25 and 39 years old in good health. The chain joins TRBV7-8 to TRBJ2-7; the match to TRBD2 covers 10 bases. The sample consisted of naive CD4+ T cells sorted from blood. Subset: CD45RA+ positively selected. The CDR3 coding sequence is TGTGCCAGCAGCTTATCTAGCGGGAGTTACGAGCAGTACTTC. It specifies CASSLSSGSYEQYF.